The rows below give T cell receptor beta chains drawn from one sample of a study of graft-versus-host responses after intestinal transplantation. Their specific antigens are unknown. The repertoire was sequenced with immunoSEQ multiplex PCR; TCRdb's copy has only in-frame clones and lacks some. The repertoire holds over 100,000 clones, with 80% to 95% as singletons. The sample here was unstimulated CD4+ T cells sorted from spleen or lymph node cells, taken before intestinal transplant. All receptors derive from a human donor who received an intestinal transplant. The CDR3 runs from the conserved cysteine through the conserved F or W. D genes are given only for firm matches. Clone size is given for some rows only: seen once, a few or many times, or a class if the clone is expanded.

clone_size j_call v_call d_call cdr3_aa cdr3_nt
. TRBJ1-2 TRBV6-1 . CASSEIPHYGYTF TGTGCCAGCAGCGAAATTCCACACTATGGCTACACCTTC
. TRBJ2-6 TRBV5-1 . CASSLRPGGTGANVLTF TGCGCCAGCAGCTTGCGCCCCGGGGGAACTGGGGCCAACGTCCTGACTTTC
once TRBJ2-7 TRBV6-5 TRBD2 CASILTAGAYEQYF TGTGCCAGCATCCTAACAGCGGGAGCTTACGAGCAGTACTTC
. TRBJ1-2 TRBV18 . CASSPLEGYGYTF TGTGCCAGCTCACCGCTCGAGGGCTATGGCTACACCTTC
. TRBJ2-7 TRBV6-5 . CASSGQGYEQYF TGTGCCAGCTCCGGGCAGGGCTACGAGCAGTACTTC
. TRBJ2-5 TRBV29-1 . CSASARDQETQYF TGCAGCGCCTCGGCGAGGGACCAAGAGACCCAGTACTTC
. TRBJ2-7 TRBV6-5 . CASSYRRAGTYEQYF TGTGCCAGCAGTTATCGTAGGGCGGGGACCTACGAGCAGTACTTC
. TRBJ1-2 TRBV5-6 TRBD1 CASSFLGTDGYTF TGTGCCAGCAGCTTCCTTGGGACAGATGGCTACACCTTC
. TRBJ1-1 TRBV10-1 . CASSNNRVNTEAFF TGCGCCAGCAGTAACAACAGGGTGAACACTGAAGCTTTCTTT
. TRBJ1-2 TRBV6-5 . CASSVNPGVRHGYTF TGTGCCAGCAGTGTAAATCCAGGGGTGAGACATGGCTACACCTTC
. TRBJ1-5 TRBV6-5 . CASSAMLGSNQPQHF TGTGCCAGCAGTGCAATGCTTGGAAGCAATCAGCCCCAGCATTTT
. TRBJ2-7 TRBV7-9 . CASSFNRAYEQYF TGTGCCAGCAGCTTCAACAGGGCCTACGAGCAGTACTTC
few TRBJ2-7 TRBV5-1 TRBD2 CASSSVAGGPYEQYF TGCGCCAGCAGCTCCGTAGCGGGAGGGCCCTACGAGCAGTACTTC
. TRBJ1-5 TRBV19 TRBD1 CASKKTGGELAQPQHF TGTGCCAGTAAGAAGACAGGGGGCGAACTGGCCCAGCCCCAGCATTTT
. TRBJ2-3 TRBV21-1 . CASSKRRTLKGTDTQYF TGTGCCAGCAGCAAAAGACGGACACTAAAAGGCACAGATACGCAGTATTTT
. TRBJ2-7 TRBV19 . CASSIQDKAYEQYF TGTGCCAGTAGTATACAGGACAAAGCCTACGAGCAGTACTTC
once TRBJ2-5 TRBV30 . CASVKFQETQYF TGTGCCTCCGTTAAGTTCCAAGAGACCCAGTACTTC
. TRBJ2-5 TRBV30 TRBD1 CAWSKDREETQYF TGTGCCTGGAGCAAGGACAGGGAAGAGACCCAGTACTTC